These 12 T cell receptor beta chains originate from one sample sequenced in a study of T cells in Graves' hyperthyroidism and ophthalmopathy. RNA transcripts gave rise to amplified TCR beta CDR3 regions. During a first-round RT-PCR of the TCR CDR3, the HTBI primer set was used. TCRdb re-called the multiplex PCR reads with MiXCR, one entry per CDR3 protein. The table records approximately 690,000 distinct CDR3 sequences, less than 25% of them present only once. Sequencing used blood. These receptor sequences come from a man aged 30-40 years with Graves' ophthalmopathy.

This clonotype has more than one count but fewer than ten. J is TRBJ2-1 and V is TRBV6-2 or TRBV6-3, with 11 positions matching TRBD2. Trimming at V came to 8 bases and at J to 4 bases, leaving 7 bases not matched to a gene. Germline CDR1 is MNHEY and CDR2 is SVGEGT. The CDR3 loop spans 15 amino acids. CDR3 nucleotide sequence: TGTGCCAGCGCCCGACTAGCGGGATCGTACAATGAGCAGTTCTTC. As protein: CASARLAGSYNEQFF.

A few counts support this clonotype. The chain carries TRBV6-1 and TRBJ2-7; D may be TRBD2 (5 bases). V lost 6 bases and J lost 4, with 37 bases in between. Germline CDR1 MNHNS, CDR2 SASEGT. The CDR3 has 21 residues. CDR3 residues: CASSRRRIKTPKGVTPYEQYF. In DNA form, the CDR3 reads TGTGCCAGCAGCCGGAGGCGAATTAAGACTCCAAAGGGCGTCACACCTTACGAGCAGTACTTC.

This clonotype was seen a handful of times. The CDR3 is CAWSRSSGNIQYF. The CDR3 nucleotides are TGTGCCTGGAGTCGTAGTAGCGGCAACATTCAGTACTTC. The chain recombines TRBV30 with TRBJ2-4; TRBD2 is a possible D gene (6 bases). CDR3 size: 13 residues. Trimming stripped 2 bases from V and 7 bases from J, with 12 bases between. The V gene's germline CDR1 is GTSNPN and CDR2 SVGIG (reference sequence).

In its sample, this clonotype was seen once. The rearrangement joins TRBV4-1 to TRBJ2-1, with D possibly TRBD1 on 5 matching bases. The CDR3 extends over 16 amino acids. V lost 1 base and J 9 bases, leaving 19 bases between the germline ends. CDR1 is MGHRA and CDR2 is YSYEKL in the germline V gene. CDR3 DNA sequence: TGCGCCAGCAGCCAAGGGTTAGCCCAGGACAAAAGTGAGCAGTTCTTC. As protein: CASSQGLAQDKSEQFF.

The chain joins TRBV27 to TRBJ2-3; 10 positions agree with TRBD2. The germline V gene encodes CDR1 MNHEY and CDR2 SMNVEV (reference sequence). There are 16 residues in the CDR3. V lost 6 bases to trimming and J lost 3 bases; unmatched junction nucleotides: 9. Here the CDR3 reads CASSNLAGVWTDTQYF. The CDR3 DNA reads as TGTGCCAGCAGCAATCTAGCGGGAGTGTGGACAGATACGCAGTATTTT.

The chain carries TRBV7-9 and TRBJ2-1, with D uncertain. With 5 bases removed from V and 9 bases from J, the gap between germline ends came to 11 bases. The CDR3 covers 12 residues. Germline V CDR1 and CDR2: SEHNR, FQNEAQ (reference sequence). CDR3 loop: CASSRRTVEQFF. In DNA form, the CDR3 reads TGTGCCAGCAGCCGAAGGACGGTTGAGCAGTTCTTC.

This clonotype came up many times. The chain recombines TRBV20-1 with TRBJ1-2; 9 bases are shared with TRBD1. CDR3 length equals 15 residues. Germline CDR1 DFQATT, CDR2 SNEGSKA (reference sequence). V lost 0 bases, J lost 8 bases, and 10 bases stayed unmatched. Written as DNA, the CDR3 is TGCAGTGCTAGAGATCTAGACAGGGGGTGGGGCGGCTACACCTTC. Protein product: CSARDLDRGWGGYTF.

The table lists this clonotype with many counts. This chain joins TRBV11-2 and TRBJ2-3, with 9 positions matching TRBD2. Germline lookup yields CDR1 SGHAT and CDR2 FQNNGV. Unmatched junction bases numbered 11, after V lost 5 bases and J lost 2 bases. There are 17 residues in the CDR3. The CDR3 coding sequence is TGTGCCAGCAGCCTACTTGGGACTAGCAGGTCCACAGATACGCAGTATTTT. Protein sequence: CASSLLGTSRSTDTQYF.

This clonotype was counted a few times. The CDR3 spells CASSLLGGPEKLFF. The CDR3 DNA is TGTGCCAGCAGCCTCCTTGGGGGGCCGGAAAAACTGTTTTTT. J is TRBJ1-4 and V is TRBV11-2; D is perhaps TRBD1 (6 bases). With 5 bases removed from V and 8 bases from J, the gap between germline ends came to 15 bases. The germline V gene encodes CDR1 SGHAT and CDR2 FQNNGV. The length of the CDR3 is 14 residues.

This clonotype was recorded many times. The chain joins TRBV20-1 to TRBJ2-5, with D possibly being TRBD2 (5 bases). Looked up from germline, CDR1 is DFQATT and CDR2 is SNEGSKA (reference sequence). V lost 3 bases to trimming and J lost 3 bases, with 20 bases between them. CDR3 size: 16 residues. The CDR3 coding sequence is TGCAGTGCTAGGGTCGTGGGAGTGGAGGTTGAAGAGACCCAGTACTTC. The encoded protein is CSARVVGVEVEETQYF.

This clonotype has at least ten counts. The gene calls are TRBV7-3 and TRBJ1-1, with D unclear. This CDR3 spans 12 amino acids. Germline CDR1 reads SGHTA; CDR2 reads FQGTGA. V was shortened by 4 bases and J by 1 base, with 4 bases between the two germline ends. The CDR3 sequence is CASSSPNTEAFF. The CDR3 nucleotides read TGTGCCAGCAGCTCACCGAACACTGAAGCTTTCTTT. Full variable domain (outside the CDR3, taken from reference TRBV7-3 and TRBJ1-1): GAGVSQTPSNKVTEKGKYVELRCDPISGHTALYWYRQSLGQGPEFLIYFQGTGAADDSGLPNDRFFAVRPEGSVSTLKIQRTERGDSAVYLCASSSPNTEAFFGQGTRLTVV.

The V call is TRBV28, the J call TRBJ2-1; D may be TRBD1 (5 bases). The CDR3 covers 15 residues. V was cut by 4 bases and J by 8 bases, with 18 bases left in between. Per the germline V gene, CDR1 is MDHEN and CDR2 is SYDVKM. The CDR3 DNA sequence: TGTGCCAGCAGTTCCCCTAGAACAGGTAGCTATGAGCAGTTCTTC. It translates to CASSSPRTGSYEQFF.